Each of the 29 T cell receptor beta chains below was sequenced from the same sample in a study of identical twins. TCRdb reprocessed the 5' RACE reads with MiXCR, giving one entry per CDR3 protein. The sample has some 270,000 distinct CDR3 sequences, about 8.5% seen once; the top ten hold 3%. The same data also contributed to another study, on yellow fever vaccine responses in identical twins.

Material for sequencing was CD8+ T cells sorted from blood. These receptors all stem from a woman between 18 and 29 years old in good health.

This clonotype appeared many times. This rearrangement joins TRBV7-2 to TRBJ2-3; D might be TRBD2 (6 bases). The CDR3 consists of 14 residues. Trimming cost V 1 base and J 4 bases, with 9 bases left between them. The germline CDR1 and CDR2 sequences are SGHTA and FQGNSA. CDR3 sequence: CASSLVEGADTQYF. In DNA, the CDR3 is TGTGCCAGCAGCTTAGTGGAGGGCGCAGATACGCAGTATTTT.

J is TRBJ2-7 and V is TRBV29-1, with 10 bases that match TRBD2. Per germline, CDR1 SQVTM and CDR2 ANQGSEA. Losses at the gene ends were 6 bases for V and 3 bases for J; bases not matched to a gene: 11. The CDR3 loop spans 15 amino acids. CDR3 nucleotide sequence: TGCAGCGTCGGGTCTAGCGGGGGACCCCACTACGAGCAGTACTTC. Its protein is CSVGSSGGPHYEQYF.

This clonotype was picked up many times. This chain's CDR3 is CASSLGFGQDYSYEQYF. CDR3 coding DNA: TGTGCCAGCAGCTTAGGGTTCGGGCAGGACTACTCCTACGAGCAGTACTTC. V is TRBV7-2 and J is TRBJ2-7, with D perhaps TRBD2 (6 bases). Germline V gives CDR1 SGHTA, CDR2 FQGNSA. Trimming took 1 base from V and 0 from J, leaving 16 bases between them. The CDR3 has 17 amino acids.

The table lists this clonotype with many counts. CDR3 amino acids: CSVEVDREEDYEQYF. CDR3 DNA: TGCAGCGTTGAAGTGGACAGGGAAGAGGACTACGAGCAGTACTTC. The chain carries TRBV29-1 and TRBJ2-7; 8 bases agree with TRBD1. CDR3 size: 15 residues. Per germline, CDR1 SQVTM and CDR2 ANQGSEA. With V trimmed by 1 base and J by 3 bases, 8 bases remained unmatched.

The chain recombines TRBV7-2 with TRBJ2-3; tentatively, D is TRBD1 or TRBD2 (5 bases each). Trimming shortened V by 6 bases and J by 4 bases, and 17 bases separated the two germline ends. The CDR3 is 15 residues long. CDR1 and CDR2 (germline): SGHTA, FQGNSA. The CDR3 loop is CASRITGLGADTQYF. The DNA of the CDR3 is TGTGCCAGCAGAATTACGGGGTTGGGGGCAGATACGCAGTATTTT.

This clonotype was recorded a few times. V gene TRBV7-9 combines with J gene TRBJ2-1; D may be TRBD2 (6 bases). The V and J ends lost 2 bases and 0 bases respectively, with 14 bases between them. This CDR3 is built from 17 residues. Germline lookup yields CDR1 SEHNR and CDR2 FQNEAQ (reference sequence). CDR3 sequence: CASSLNRYGSSYNEQFF. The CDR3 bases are TGTGCCAGCAGCTTAAACCGGTACGGGAGCTCCTACAATGAGCAGTTCTTC.

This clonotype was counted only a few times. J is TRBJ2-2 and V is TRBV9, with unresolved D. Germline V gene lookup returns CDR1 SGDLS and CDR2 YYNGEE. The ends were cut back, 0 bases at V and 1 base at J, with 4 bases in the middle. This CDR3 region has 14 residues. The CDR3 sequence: CASSVDGNTGELFF. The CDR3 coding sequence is TGTGCCAGCAGCGTAGACGGGAACACCGGGGAGCTGTTTTTT.

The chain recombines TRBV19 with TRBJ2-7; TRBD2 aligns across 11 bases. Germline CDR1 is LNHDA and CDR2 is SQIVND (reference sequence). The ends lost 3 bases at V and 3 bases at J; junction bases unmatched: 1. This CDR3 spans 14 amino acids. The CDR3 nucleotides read TGTGCCAGTAGTATGACTAGCGGGGACTACGAGCAGTACTTC. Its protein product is CASSMTSGDYEQYF.

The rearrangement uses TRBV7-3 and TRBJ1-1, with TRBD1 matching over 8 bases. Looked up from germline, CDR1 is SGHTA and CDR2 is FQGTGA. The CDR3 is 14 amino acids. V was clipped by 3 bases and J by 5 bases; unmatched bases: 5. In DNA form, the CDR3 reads TGTGCCAGCAGCTTCGGACAGGGTGTAACTGAAGCTTTCTTT. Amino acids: CASSFGQGVTEAFF.

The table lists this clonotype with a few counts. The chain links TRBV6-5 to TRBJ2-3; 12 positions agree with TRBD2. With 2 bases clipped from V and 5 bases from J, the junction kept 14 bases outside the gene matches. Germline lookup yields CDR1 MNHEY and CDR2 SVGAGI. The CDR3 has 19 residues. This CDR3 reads CASSYSHLAGGMKKDTQYF. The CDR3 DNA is TGTGCCAGCAGTTACAGCCACCTAGCGGGAGGGATGAAAAAAGATACGCAGTATTTT.

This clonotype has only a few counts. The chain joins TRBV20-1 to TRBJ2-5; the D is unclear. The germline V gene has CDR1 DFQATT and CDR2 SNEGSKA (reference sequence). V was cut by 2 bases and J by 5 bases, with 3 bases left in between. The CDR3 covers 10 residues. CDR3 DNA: TGCAGTGCTAGATATGAGACCCAGTACTTC. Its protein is CSARYETQYF.

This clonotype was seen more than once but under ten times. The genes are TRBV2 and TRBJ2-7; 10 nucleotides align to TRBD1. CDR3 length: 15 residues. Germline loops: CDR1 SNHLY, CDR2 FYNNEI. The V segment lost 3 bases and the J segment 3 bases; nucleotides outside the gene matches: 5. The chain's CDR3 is CASSEWDRGSYEQYF. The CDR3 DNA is TGTGCCAGCAGTGAGTGGGACAGGGGAAGCTACGAGCAGTACTTC. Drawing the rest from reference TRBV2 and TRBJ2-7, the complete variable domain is EPEVTQTPSHQVTQMGQEVILRCVPISNHLYFYWYRQILGQKVEFLVSFYNNEISEKSEIFDDQFSVERPDGSNFTLKIRSTKLEDSAMYFCASSEWDRGSYEQYFGPGTRLTVT.

DNA of the CDR3: TGTGCCAGCAGCTCCTTGGCGGGGACCGAAAATGAGCAGTTCTTC. Translating gives CASSSLAGTENEQFF. The J gene is TRBJ2-1, the V gene TRBV2; D possibly corresponds to TRBD2 (6 bases). V was clipped by 6 bases and J by 7 bases, with 19 bases between them. The CDR3 spans 15 residues. Germline assignment: CDR1 SNHLY and CDR2 FYNNEI.

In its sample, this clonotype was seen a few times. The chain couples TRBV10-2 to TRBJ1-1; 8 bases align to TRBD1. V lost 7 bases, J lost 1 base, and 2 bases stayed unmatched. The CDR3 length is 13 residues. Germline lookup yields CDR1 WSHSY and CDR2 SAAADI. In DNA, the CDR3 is TGCGCCAGCAAGGACAGGGAGAACACTGAAGCTTTCTTT. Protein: CASKDRENTEAFF.

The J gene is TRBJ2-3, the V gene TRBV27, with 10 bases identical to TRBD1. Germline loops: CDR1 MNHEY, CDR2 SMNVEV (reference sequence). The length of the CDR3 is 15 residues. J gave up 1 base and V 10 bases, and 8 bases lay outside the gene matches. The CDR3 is CATTLGTGGTDTQYF. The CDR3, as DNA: TGTGCCACCACCCTTGGGACAGGGGGCACAGATACGCAGTATTTT.

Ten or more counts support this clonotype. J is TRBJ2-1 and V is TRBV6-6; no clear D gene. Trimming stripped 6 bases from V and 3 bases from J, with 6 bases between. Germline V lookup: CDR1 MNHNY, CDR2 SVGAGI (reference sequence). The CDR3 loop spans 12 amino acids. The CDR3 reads CASSQYYNEQFF. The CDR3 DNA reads TGTGCCAGCAGCCAATACTACAATGAGCAGTTCTTC.

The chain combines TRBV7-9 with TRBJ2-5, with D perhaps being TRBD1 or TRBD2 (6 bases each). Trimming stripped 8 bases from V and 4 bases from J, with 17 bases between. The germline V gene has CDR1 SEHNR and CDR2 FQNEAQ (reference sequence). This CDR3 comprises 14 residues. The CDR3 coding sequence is TGTGCCAGCTCCTGGCCGGGGGCAGGAGAGACCCAGTACTTC. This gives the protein CASSWPGAGETQYF.

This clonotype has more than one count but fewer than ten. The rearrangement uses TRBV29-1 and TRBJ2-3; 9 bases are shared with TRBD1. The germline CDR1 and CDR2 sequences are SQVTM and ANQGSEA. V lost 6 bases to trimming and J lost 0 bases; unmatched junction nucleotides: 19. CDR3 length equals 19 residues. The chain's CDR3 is CSVYLTPGQGIPSTDTQYF. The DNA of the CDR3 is TGCAGCGTCTATCTTACACCGGGACAGGGTATTCCTAGCACAGATACGCAGTATTTT.

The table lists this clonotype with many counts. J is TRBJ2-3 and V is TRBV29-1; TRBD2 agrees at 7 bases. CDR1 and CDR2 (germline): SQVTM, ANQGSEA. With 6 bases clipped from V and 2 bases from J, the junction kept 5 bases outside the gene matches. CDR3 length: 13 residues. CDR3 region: CSVAGVPTDTQYF. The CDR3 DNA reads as TGCAGCGTGGCGGGAGTGCCCACAGATACGCAGTATTTT.

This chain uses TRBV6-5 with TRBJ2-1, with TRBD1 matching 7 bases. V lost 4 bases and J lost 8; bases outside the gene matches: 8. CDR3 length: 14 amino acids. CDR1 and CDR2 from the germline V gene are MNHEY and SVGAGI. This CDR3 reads CASSSYRGVDEQFF. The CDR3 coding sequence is TGTGCCAGCAGTTCTTACAGGGGCGTCGATGAGCAGTTCTTC.

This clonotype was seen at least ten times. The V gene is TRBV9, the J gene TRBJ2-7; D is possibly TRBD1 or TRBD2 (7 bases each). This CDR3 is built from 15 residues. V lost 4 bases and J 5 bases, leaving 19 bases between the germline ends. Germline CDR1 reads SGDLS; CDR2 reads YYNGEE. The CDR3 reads CASSPRGGWFHEQYF. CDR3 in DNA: TGTGCCAGCAGCCCCAGGGGGGGCTGGTTCCACGAGCAGTACTTC. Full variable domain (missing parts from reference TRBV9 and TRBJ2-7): DSGVTQTPKHLITATGQRVTLRCSPRSGDLSVYWYQQSLDQGLQFLIQYYNGEERAKGNILERFSAQQFPDLHSELNLSSLELGDSALYFCASSPRGGWFHEQYFGPGTRLTVT.

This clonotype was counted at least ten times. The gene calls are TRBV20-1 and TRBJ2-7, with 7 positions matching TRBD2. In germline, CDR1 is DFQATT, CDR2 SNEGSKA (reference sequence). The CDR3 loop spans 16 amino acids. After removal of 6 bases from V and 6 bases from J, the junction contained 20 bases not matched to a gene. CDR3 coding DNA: TGCAGTGCCCAGCCCGGACACTGGACTAGTCGCTTCGAGCAGTACTTC. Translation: CSAQPGHWTSRFEQYF.

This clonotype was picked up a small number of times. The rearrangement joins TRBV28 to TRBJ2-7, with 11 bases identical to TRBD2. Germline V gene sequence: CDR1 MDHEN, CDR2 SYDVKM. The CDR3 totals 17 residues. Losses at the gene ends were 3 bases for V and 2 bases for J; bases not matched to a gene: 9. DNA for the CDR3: TGTGCCAGCAGTTTTGTGGGCGGGACTAGCGGTCCCTACGAGCAGTACTTC. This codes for CASSFVGGTSGPYEQYF.

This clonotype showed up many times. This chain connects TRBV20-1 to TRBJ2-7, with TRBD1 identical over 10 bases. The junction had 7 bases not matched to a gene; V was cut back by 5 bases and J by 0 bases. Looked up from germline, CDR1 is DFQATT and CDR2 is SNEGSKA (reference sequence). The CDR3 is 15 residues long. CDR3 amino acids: CSADSGQGSSYEQYF. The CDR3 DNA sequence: TGCAGTGCTGATTCGGGACAGGGGTCCTCCTACGAGCAGTACTTC.

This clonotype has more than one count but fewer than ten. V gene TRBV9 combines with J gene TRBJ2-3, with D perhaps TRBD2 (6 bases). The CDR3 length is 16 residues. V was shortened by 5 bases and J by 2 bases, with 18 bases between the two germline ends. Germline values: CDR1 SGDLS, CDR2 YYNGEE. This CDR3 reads CASSLTATSFTDTQYF. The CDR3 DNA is TGTGCCAGCAGTCTCACAGCGACTAGTTTCACAGATACGCAGTATTTT.

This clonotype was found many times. This CDR3 is CASSPYEGVYYEQYF. The CDR3 region has the DNA TGCGCCAGCAGCCCCTACGAGGGGGTTTACTACGAGCAGTACTTC. This chain connects TRBV5-1 to TRBJ2-7, with D perhaps TRBD1 (6 bases). The V gene's germline CDR1 is SGHRS and CDR2 YFSETQ. Between the trimmed V and J ends, which lost 4 bases and 3 bases, there was a span of 17 bases. CDR3 length: 15 amino acids.

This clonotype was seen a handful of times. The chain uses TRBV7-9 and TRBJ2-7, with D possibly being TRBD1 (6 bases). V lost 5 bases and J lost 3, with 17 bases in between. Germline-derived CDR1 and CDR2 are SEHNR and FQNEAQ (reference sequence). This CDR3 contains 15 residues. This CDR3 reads CASSPTDSSYYEQYF. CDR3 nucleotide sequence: TGTGCCAGCAGCCCAACGGACAGTTCTTACTACGAGCAGTACTTC. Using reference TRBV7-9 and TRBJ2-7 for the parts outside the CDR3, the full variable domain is DTGVSQNPRHKITKRGQNVTFRCDPISEHNRLYWYRQTLGQGPEFLTYFQNEAQLEKSRLLSDRFSAERPKGSFSTLEIQRTEQGDSAMYLCASSPTDSSYYEQYFGPGTRLTVT.

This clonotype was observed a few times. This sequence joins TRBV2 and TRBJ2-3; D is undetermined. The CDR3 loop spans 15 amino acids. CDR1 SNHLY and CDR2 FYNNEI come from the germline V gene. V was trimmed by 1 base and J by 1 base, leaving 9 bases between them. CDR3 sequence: CASSEDYPGTDTQYF. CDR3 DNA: TGTGCCAGCAGTGAAGACTACCCGGGCACAGATACGCAGTATTTT.

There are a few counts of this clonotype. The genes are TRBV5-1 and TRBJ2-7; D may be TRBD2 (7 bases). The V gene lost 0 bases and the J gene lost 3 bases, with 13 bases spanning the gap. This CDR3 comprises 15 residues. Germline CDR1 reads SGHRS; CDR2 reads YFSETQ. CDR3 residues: CASSLDWGGNYEQYF. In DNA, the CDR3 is TGCGCCAGCAGCTTGGATTGGGGGGGCAACTACGAGCAGTACTTC.